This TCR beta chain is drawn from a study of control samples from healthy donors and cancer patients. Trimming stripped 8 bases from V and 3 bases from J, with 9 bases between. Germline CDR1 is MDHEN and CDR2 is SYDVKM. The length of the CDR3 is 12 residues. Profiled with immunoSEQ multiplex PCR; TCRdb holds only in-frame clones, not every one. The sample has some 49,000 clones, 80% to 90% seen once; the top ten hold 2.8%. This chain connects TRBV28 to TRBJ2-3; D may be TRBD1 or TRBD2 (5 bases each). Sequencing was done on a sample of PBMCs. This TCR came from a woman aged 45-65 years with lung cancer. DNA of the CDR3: TGTGCCAGCGGGGGTGTGACAGATACGCAGTATTTT. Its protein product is CASGGVTDTQYF.